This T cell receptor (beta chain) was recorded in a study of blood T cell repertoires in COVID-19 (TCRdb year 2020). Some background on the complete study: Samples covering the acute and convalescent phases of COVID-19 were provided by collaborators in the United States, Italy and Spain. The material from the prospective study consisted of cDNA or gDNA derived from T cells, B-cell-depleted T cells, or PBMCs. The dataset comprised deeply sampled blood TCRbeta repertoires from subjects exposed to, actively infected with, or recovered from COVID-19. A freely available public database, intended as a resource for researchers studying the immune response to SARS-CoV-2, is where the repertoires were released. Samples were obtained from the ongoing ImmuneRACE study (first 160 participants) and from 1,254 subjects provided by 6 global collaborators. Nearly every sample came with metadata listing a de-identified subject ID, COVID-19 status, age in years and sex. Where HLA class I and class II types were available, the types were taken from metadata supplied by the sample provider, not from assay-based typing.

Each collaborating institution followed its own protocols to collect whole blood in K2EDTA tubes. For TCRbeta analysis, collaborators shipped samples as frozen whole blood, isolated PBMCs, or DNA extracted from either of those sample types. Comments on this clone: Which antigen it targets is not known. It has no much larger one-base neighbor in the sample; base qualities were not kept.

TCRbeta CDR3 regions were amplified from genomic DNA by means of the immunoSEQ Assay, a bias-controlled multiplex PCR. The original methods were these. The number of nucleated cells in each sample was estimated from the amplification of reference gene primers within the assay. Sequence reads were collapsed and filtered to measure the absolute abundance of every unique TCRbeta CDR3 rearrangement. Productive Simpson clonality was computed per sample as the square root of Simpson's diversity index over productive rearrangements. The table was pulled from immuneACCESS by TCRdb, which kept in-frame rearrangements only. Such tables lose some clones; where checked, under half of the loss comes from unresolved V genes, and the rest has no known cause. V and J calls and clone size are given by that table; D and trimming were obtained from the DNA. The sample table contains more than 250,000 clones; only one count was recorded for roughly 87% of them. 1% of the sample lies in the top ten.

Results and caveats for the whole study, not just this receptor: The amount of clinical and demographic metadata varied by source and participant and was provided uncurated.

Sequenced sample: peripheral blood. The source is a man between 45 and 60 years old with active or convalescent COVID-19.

The DNA reads TGCGCCAGCAGCCAAGCCATCTACAGGGATCCCACCCCCGAGCAGTACTTC. Translated, it reads CASSQAIYRDPTPEQYF. The chain couples TRBV4-1 to TRBJ2-7; matching of 6 bases hints at TRBD1 as the D gene. Taken from the germline V gene, the CDR1 and CDR2 loops are MGHRA and YSYEKL. V is clipped by 1 base and J by 6 bases, and the sequence between their germline boundaries is 22 bases long. The CDR3 starts with the cysteine, ends with the phenylalanine, and has 17 residues. The DNA shown is the 51-base CDR3, in frame from base 1.